This TCR beta chain stems from a study of CD8 T cells in ankylosing spondylitis. TCRdb called the 5' RACE reads again in MiXCR, with one record for every CDR3 protein. This sample has some 840,000 distinct CDR3 sequences, with approximately 10% found just once. This clonotype was recorded at least ten times. The antigen is undetermined. Study-wide points: Relatively rare in peripheral blood, disease-linked clones were also CD8+. It appeared that ankylosing spondylitis blood was characterized by a TCR beta motif of roughly 8 highly homologous variants.

In germline, CDR1 is SGHRS, CDR2 YFSETQ. Germline trimming cut 4 bases from V and 5 bases from J; bases unmatched to any gene: 10. This CDR3 region has 15 residues. V is TRBV5-1 and J is TRBJ1-1, with 8 nucleotides matching TRBD1. The sequence derives from a male donor with ankylosing spondylitis. Sequencing input: blood, either unsorted or a sorted T cell fraction (not recorded which). CDR3 coding DNA: TGCGCCAGCAGCCCGACAGGGGACTTGATGACTGAAGCTTTCTTT. The encoded protein is CASSPTGDLMTEAFF.